The clone carrying this TCR beta chain was observed once. Its matching antigen is unknown. The sample is drawn from a study of T cell responses to AZD1222 COVID-19 vaccine. CDR3 size: 12 residues. V gave up 5 bases and J gave up 3 bases, with 5 bases separating them. Study observations and caveats: There were mostly white British donors and more females than males, and clonal diversity was possibly underestimated. Across spike, vaccine-associated CD4 TCRs were found, dominant at 160-218 and 743-854.

Using immunoSEQ multiplex PCR, the repertoire was profiled, and TCRdb retains in-frame clones only, with some absent. This table holds under 80,000 clones, around four fifths found once. The V call is TRBV12-3 or TRBV12-4, the J call TRBJ1-5; a weak D match, TRBD1 (5 bases). Sequences were derived from peripheral blood, sampled on day 0 of AZD1222 vaccination. The clonotype comes from an adult in good health. Here the CDR3 reads CASSGTNQPQHF. The CDR3 bases are TGTGCCAGCAGTGGGACCAATCAGCCCCAGCATTTT.